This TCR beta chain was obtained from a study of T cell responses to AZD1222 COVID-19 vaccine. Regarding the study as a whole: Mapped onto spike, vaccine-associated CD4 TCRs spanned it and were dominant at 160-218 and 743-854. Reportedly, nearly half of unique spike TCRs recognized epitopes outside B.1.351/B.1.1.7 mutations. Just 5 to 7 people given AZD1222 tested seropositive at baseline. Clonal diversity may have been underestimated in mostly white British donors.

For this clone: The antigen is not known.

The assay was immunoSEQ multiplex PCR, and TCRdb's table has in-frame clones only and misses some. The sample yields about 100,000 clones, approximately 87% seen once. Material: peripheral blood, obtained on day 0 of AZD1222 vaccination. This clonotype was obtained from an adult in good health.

In nucleotides, the CDR3 is TGTGCCAGTAGTATGGGGAGGGGCGGCTATGGCTACACCTTC. Translating it yields CASSMGRGGYGYTF. The chain recombines TRBV19 with TRBJ1-2; D perhaps matches TRBD1 (5 bases). The CDR3 has 14 residues. CDR1 is LNHDA and CDR2 is SQIVND in the germline V gene (reference sequence). Trimming shortened V by 3 bases and J by 4 bases, and 12 bases separated the two germline ends.